This TCR beta chain was recovered during a study of blood T cell repertoires in COVID-19. Turning to the study itself: Specimens from acute and convalescent COVID-19 originated in the United States, Italy and Spain.

In the authors' workflow: Nucleated cell counts were estimated from reference gene primer amplification. Generated by immunoSEQ multiplex PCR, the TCRdb table keeps only in-frame clones and is missing some. The DNA was the basis for D and trimming; V, J and clone size are from that table. The table has some 240,000 clones, roughly 89% seen once. This CDR3 comprises 14 residues. V trimming: 5 bases; J trimming: 10 bases; junction bases outside the gene matches: 7. Germline V gene sequence: CDR1 MNHEY, CDR2 SVGAGI. The clonotype comes from a woman aged 40 to 55 who had recovered from COVID-19. Material: peripheral blood. The V and J genes are TRBV6-5 and TRBJ1-6; 8 bases align to TRBD1. The CDR3 here is CASSRQGLYSPLHF. The CDR3 nucleotides are TGTGCCAGCAGTCGACAGGGGCTCTACTCACCCCTCCACTTT.